The clone carrying this T cell receptor (beta chain) occurred many times. Pregnant or lactating patients and those with other autoimmune diseases or uncontrolled infections were excluded. Diagnoses were established from clinical symptoms, serum thyroxine, TRAb, thyroid ultrasound and orbital computed tomography. Trimming removed 1 base from V and 1 base from J; junction bases left unmatched: 10. The germline CDR1 and CDR2 sequences are LNHNV and YYDKDF (reference sequence). The CDR3 extends over 17 amino acids. RNA served as the template for amplifying TCR beta CDR3 regions. An initial RT-PCR round employing HTBI primers preceded a second-round multiplex PCR. One entry per CDR3 protein, called by TCRdb with MiXCR from the multiplex PCR reads. The sample lists about 370,000 distinct CDR3 sequences; around 16% were seen once. The data stem from a study of Graves' ophthalmopathy and Graves' hyperthyroidism.

This receptor was obtained from a woman under 30 with Graves' ophthalmopathy. Sequencing was carried out using peripheral blood. This rearrangement joins TRBV15 to TRBJ2-7, with TRBD1 matching over 7 bases. CDR3 in amino acids: CATSRVLWDRGSYEQYF. The CDR3 bases are TGTGCCACCAGCAGAGTTCTGTGGGACAGAGGGTCCTACGAGCAGTACTTC.